These 6 T cell receptor beta chains were all obtained from the same sample, sequenced in a study of blood T cell repertoires in COVID-19. Repertoires were generated with immunoSEQ multiplex PCR, while TCRdb's copy carries only in-frame clones and drops some. Of 150,000 or so clones listed, about nine tenths are singletons. The sequenced material came from peripheral blood. These TCRs come from a man aged 45-65 years with acute or convalescent COVID-19.

The rearrangement uses TRBV9 and TRBJ1-6; D gene ambiguous. Trimming removed 0 bases at V and 4 bases at J, with 5 bases between. The CDR3 spans 14 residues. Germline V gene data show CDR1 as SGDLS and CDR2 as YYNGEE. CDR3 DNA: TGTGCCAGCAGCGTAGGGACTTATAATTCACCCCTCCACTTT. Translating it yields CASSVGTYNSPLHF.

This rearrangement joins TRBV2 to TRBJ2-3, with 11 bases identical to TRBD2. The germline gives CDR1 SNHLY, CDR2 FYNNEI. The CDR3 covers 13 residues. V shed 9 bases and J 4 bases; nucleotides not matched to a gene: 3. CDR3: CARGTSGADTQYF. The CDR3 DNA is TGTGCCAGGGGGACTAGCGGTGCAGATACGCAGTATTTT.

This CDR3 reads CASSFRGLGTQYF. CDR3 in DNA: TGTGCCAGCAGCTTCAGGGGTTTGGGGACCCAGTACTTC. This chain connects TRBV7-9 to TRBJ2-5, with D possibly matching TRBD1 (6 bases). CDR3 size: 13 residues. Trimming stripped 3 bases from V and 7 bases from J, with 12 bases between. Germline CDR1 SEHNR, CDR2 FQNEAQ (reference sequence).

V is TRBV5-5 and J is TRBJ1-5; no clear D. This CDR3 has 15 residues. Germline loops: CDR1 SGHKS, CDR2 YYEKEE (reference sequence). Trimming removed 1 base from V and 0 bases from J, with 8 bases in between. The CDR3 reads CASSLYTNSNQPQHF. DNA of the CDR3: TGTGCCAGCAGCTTGTACACCAATAGCAATCAGCCCCAGCATTTT.

This chain connects TRBV5-1 to TRBJ2-2; D perhaps matches TRBD2 (6 bases). V dropped 4 bases and J dropped 5 bases, with 15 bases sitting between them. This CDR3 is 15 amino acids long. The germline gives CDR1 SGHRS, CDR2 YFSETQ. This chain's CDR3 is CASSEGLVGTGELFF. In DNA, the CDR3 is TGCGCCAGCAGCGAGGGACTTGTTGGTACCGGGGAGCTGTTTTTT.

This rearrangement joins TRBV6-5 to TRBJ2-2; D gene uncertain. The CDR3 is 16 residues long. Germline CDR1 MNHEY, CDR2 SVGAGI. Trimming stripped 2 bases from V and 0 bases from J, with 10 bases between. CDR3 nucleotide sequence: TGTGCCAGCAGTTACCGGGTGTTCGCGAACACCGGGGAGCTGTTTTTT. Protein: CASSYRVFANTGELFF.